A selection of T cell receptor beta chains follows, all from one sample in a study of blood T cell repertoires in COVID-19. The protocol was immunoSEQ multiplex PCR, while the TCRdb copy is restricted to in-frame clones and leaves out a portion. The sample yields roughly 230,000 clones, 70% to 90% seen once. Sequencing was done on a sample of peripheral blood. The receptor source for this set is a human donor in a cohort sampled during active COVID-19. The CDR3 runs from the conserved cysteine through the conserved F or W. A D gene is named only where the DNA matches it firmly. Expanded clones get a size class; other rows say once, few or many, or leave the size out.

j_gene | v_gene | abundance | d_gene | CDR3nt | CDR3aa
TRBJ1-2 | TRBV3-1/TRBV3-2 | . | . | TGTGCCAGCAGCCAAGATCTGACGACAGGTCCTGATGGCTACACCTTC | CASSQDLTTGPDGYTF
TRBJ2-6 | TRBV3-1/TRBV3-2 | . | . | TGTGCCAGCAGCCTCGTCATTCATGTTTCGGGGTCTGGGGCCAACGTCCTGACTTTC | CASSLVIHVSGSGANVLTF
TRBJ1-3 | TRBV4-3 | . | TRBD1 | TGCGCCAGCAGCCAAGACCATTACCGCAATCTCGACAGGGGGAGAAACACCATATATTTT | CASSQDHYRNLDRGRNTIYF
TRBJ2-7 | TRBV19 | . | . | . | CASSSSGRVSEQYF
TRBJ2-7 | TRBV5-1 | . | . | TGCGCCAGCAGCACTCAGGGTCTCCCCTACGAGCAGTACTTC | CASSTQGLPYEQYF
TRBJ1-2 | TRBV7-2 | . | . | TGTGCCAGCAGCTTAGTTCGAACAGGAATTTATGGCTACACCTTC | CASSLVRTGIYGYTF
TRBJ1-2 | TRBV4-1 | . | TRBD1 | TGCGCCAGCCGACAGGTTGAAGGGACAGGGTATGGCTACACCTTC | CASRQVEGTGYGYTF
TRBJ1-3 | TRBV21-1 | . | . | TGTGCCAGCAGCAAAAAGGGACAGAGCTCTGGAAACACCATATATTTT | CASSKKGQSSGNTIYF
TRBJ2-7 | TRBV7-6 | . | TRBD1 | TGTGCCAGCAGCTCGGGACAGGGGGCCAACGAGCAGTACTTC | CASSSGQGANEQYF
TRBJ1-5 | TRBV7-2 | once | . | TGTGCCAGCAGCTTAGAACAGGCGGGGGGGGTCGGTCAGCCCCAGCATTTT | CASSLEQAGGVGQPQHF
TRBJ1-6 | TRBV4-3 | . | . | TGCGCCAGCAGCCAAGATCACCAGGGAAGGCGCTCACCCCTCCACTTT | CASSQDHQGRRSPLHF
TRBJ2-1 | TRBV6-2/TRBV6-3 | . | TRBD2 | TGTGCCAGCAGTTACAGGAGGCTAGCGGGAGTAGTGGATGAGCAGTTCTTC | CASSYRRLAGVVDEQFF
TRBJ1-1 | TRBV7-2 | . | TRBD1 | TGTGCCAGCAGCTCAGGACAGGGTGGTGAAGCTTTCTTT | CASSSGQGGEAFF
TRBJ2-7 | TRBV10-3 | . | TRBD1 | TGTGCCATCCTGGGGACAGGGAGCTCCTACGAGCAGTACTTC | CAILGTGSSYEQYF
TRBJ2-7 | TRBV6-2/TRBV6-3 | few | . | TGTGCCAGCAGTTACCAGCGGGTCCCCTACGAGCAGTACTTC | CASSYQRVPYEQYF
TRBJ2-7 | TRBV4-1 | . | TRBD1 | TGCGCCAGCAGCCAACCTACAGGGGGCAGATACGAGCAGTACTTC | CASSQPTGGRYEQYF
TRBJ1-5 | TRBV3-1/TRBV3-2 | . | . | TGTGCCAGCAGCCGGGACTTAAATCAGCCCCAGCATTTT | CASSRDLNQPQHF